Below, one T cell receptor beta chain is given with its context. The germline gives CDR1 DFQATT, CDR2 SNEGSKA (reference sequence). Trimming took 3 bases from V and 2 from J; bases not matched to a gene: 8. The CDR3 consists of 17 residues. The sample comes from a study of control samples from healthy donors and cancer patients. Method: immunoSEQ multiplex PCR; TCRdb's copy keeps in-frame clones and lacks some. The table has approximately 140,000 clones, over 85% seen once. The chain combines TRBV20-1 with TRBJ2-3; 13 bases fit TRBD2. The sequence derives from a man aged 30-40 years in good health. Specimen: blood. The CDR3 sequence: CSASTPGLAGPTDTQYF. DNA for the CDR3: TGCAGTGCTAGTACTCCGGGACTAGCGGGACCCACAGATACGCAGTATTTT.